Described below is a single T cell receptor (beta chain) sequence and its context. The data originate from a study of blood T cell repertoires in COVID-19. At the level of the study: COVID-19 samples, acute and convalescent, were from the United States, Italy and Spain. PBMCs, B-cell-depleted T cells, or T cells were the source of the cDNA or gDNA that made up the material.

As processed by the authors: Cell counts per sample came from amplifying reference gene primers. The table came from immunoSEQ multiplex PCR; TCRdb's copy has only in-frame clones and leaves some out. From that table come the V and J calls and clone size; the DNA was used to work out D and trimming. The table records approximately 86,000 clones, about 89% of them present only once. Germline lookup yields CDR1 MDHEN and CDR2 SYDVKM. Trimming left V 8 bases short and J 0 bases short, with 8 bases between. The CDR3 totals 13 residues. This receptor was obtained from a man aged 45-65 years with acute or convalescent COVID-19. The sequenced material came from peripheral blood. The rearrangement links TRBV28 to TRBJ1-3; D gene uncertain. CDR3 loop: CASRGSSGNTIYF. DNA for the CDR3: TGTGCCAGCCGAGGGAGCTCTGGAAACACCATATATTTT.